Below are 32 T cell receptor beta chains sequenced from a single sample in a study of T cells in localized non-small cell lung cancer. Libraries were prepared by immunoSEQ multiplex PCR; TCRdb keeps only in-frame clonotypes and omits some of them. Among over 25,000 clones listed, less than 95% were seen once. Sequenced here: peripheral blood, sampled before any cancer treatment. These receptors originate from a woman aged 35 to 70 with stage I lung adenocarcinoma.

The rearrangement uses TRBV28 and TRBJ1-3, with TRBD1 identical over 7 bases. CDR3 length: 15 amino acids. Germline CDR1 and CDR2: MDHEN and SYDVKM. The V segment lost 3 bases and the J segment 2 bases; nucleotides outside the gene matches: 4. In nucleotides, the CDR3 is TGTGCCAGCAGTTTGACAGGGACAACTGGAAACACCATATATTTT. It yields the protein CASSLTGTTGNTIYF.

V gene TRBV6-5 combines with J gene TRBJ2-3; possibly TRBD2 for D (6 bases). Deletions cut 5 bases from V and 6 bases from J, with 9 bases between. The germline CDR1 and CDR2 sequences are MNHEY and SVGAGI. This CDR3 comprises 12 residues. CDR3 nucleotides: TGTGCCAGCAGTAACCTAGCGGATACGCAGTATTTT. Residues: CASSNLADTQYF.

The chain uses TRBV11-3 and TRBJ2-7, with a possible D match to TRBD1 (6 bases). CDR3 length: 16 residues. Per germline, CDR1 SGHNT and CDR2 YENEEA. Trimming stripped 5 bases from V and 0 bases from J, with 17 bases between. The CDR3 sequence is CASSGGPVRASYEQYF. The CDR3, as DNA: TGTGCCAGCAGCGGGGGCCCCGTGCGGGCCTCCTACGAGCAGTACTTC. Full variable domain (rest looked up from reference TRBV11-3 and TRBJ2-7): EAGVVQSPRYKIIEKKQPVAFWCNPISGHNTLYWYLQNLGQGPELLIRYENEEAVDDSQLPKDRFSAERLKGVDSTLKIQPAELGDSAVYLCASSGGPVRASYEQYFGPGTRLTVT.

The CDR3 sequence: CASSLNSNQPQHF. DNA of the CDR3: TGTGCCAGTAGTTTAAATAGCAATCAGCCCCAGCATTTT. The rearrangement uses TRBV19 and TRBJ1-5; D remains ambiguous. The germline V gene has CDR1 LNHDA and CDR2 SQIVND (reference sequence). Trimming stripped 5 bases from V and 0 bases from J, with 5 bases between. CDR3 length: 13 amino acids.

The gene calls are TRBV28 and TRBJ1-3; D is perhaps TRBD1 (5 bases). Germline CDR1 and CDR2: MDHEN and SYDVKM. The CDR3 covers 15 residues. Trimming left V 5 bases short and J 3 bases short, with 14 bases between. The CDR3 protein is CASSGRGEGGNTIYF. In DNA, the CDR3 is TGTGCCAGCAGTGGTCGGGGGGAGGGTGGAAACACCATATATTTT.

V usage is TRBV7-2 and J usage is TRBJ2-7; 10 nucleotides agree with TRBD2. Germline-derived CDR1 and CDR2 are SGHTA and FQGNSA. The trim removed 1 base at V and 5 bases at J, leaving 14 bases unmatched. The CDR3 runs to 18 residues. CDR3 loop: CASSLVPQVLAGRNEQYF. CDR3 sequence (DNA): TGTGCCAGCAGCTTAGTCCCACAAGTACTAGCGGGGCGGAACGAGCAGTACTTC.

A single count supports this clone. V gene TRBV27 combines with J gene TRBJ2-5; possibly TRBD1 for D (5 bases). The CDR3 is 16 residues long. Deletions cut 5 bases from V and 1 base from J, with 17 bases between. Germline values: CDR1 MNHEY, CDR2 SMNVEV (reference sequence). The CDR3: CASSPGTGSLQETQYF. For the CDR3, the DNA is TGTGCCAGCAGTCCTGGAACAGGTAGTCTCCAAGAGACCCAGTACTTC.

The rearrangement links TRBV19 to TRBJ1-2; D remains ambiguous. The germline CDR1 and CDR2 sequences are LNHDA and SQIVND (reference sequence). With 3 bases removed from V and 5 bases from J, the gap between germline ends came to 16 bases. The CDR3 is 15 amino acids. The CDR3 region is CASSISMDLGYGYTF. In DNA, the CDR3 is TGTGCCAGTAGTATTAGTATGGACCTAGGGTATGGCTACACCTTC.

CDR3 loop: CASSYSGQAAGYTF. The DNA for the CDR3 is TGTGCCAGCAGTTACTCAGGGCAGGCGGCCGGCTACACCTTC. This chain links TRBV6-6 with TRBJ1-2; no clear D gene. CDR3 length: 14 residues. V was cut by 0 bases and J by 8 bases, with 13 bases left in between. The germline CDR1 and CDR2 sequences are MNHNY and SVGAGI (reference sequence).

V gene TRBV7-2 combines with J gene TRBJ2-2, with D maybe TRBD2 (7 bases). The V gene's germline CDR1 is SGHTA and CDR2 FQGNSA. The CDR3 is 18 amino acids. V was pared by 5 bases and J by 3 bases, with 22 bases between. The CDR3 is CASSPLTGGARDTGELFF. Written as DNA, the CDR3 is TGTGCCAGCAGCCCTCTCACGGGGGGCGCGAGGGACACCGGGGAGCTGTTTTTT.

The chain carries TRBV25-1 and TRBJ1-1; 11 bases match TRBD1. Unmatched junction bases numbered 6, after V lost 6 bases and J lost 0 bases. Germline CDR1 MGHDK, CDR2 SYGVNS. The CDR3 length is 16 residues. The CDR3, as DNA: TGTGCCAGCAGGGCGGACAGGGGGCGAATGAACACTGAAGCTTTCTTT. This codes for CASRADRGRMNTEAFF.

The chain joins TRBV19 to TRBJ2-1; 12 bases agree with TRBD2. The CDR3 is 16 residues long. From germline, CDR1 is LNHDA and CDR2 SQIVND (reference sequence). The V segment lost 4 bases and the J segment 5 bases; nucleotides outside the gene matches: 6. The CDR3 nucleotides read TGTGCCAGTAGTACTAGGGGACTAGCGGGTAACAATGAGCAGTTCTTC. Translation: CASSTRGLAGNNEQFF.

The chain uses TRBV19 and TRBJ1-1; D not certain. V shed 5 bases and J shed 0 bases, with 10 bases lying between them. Germline values: CDR1 LNHDA, CDR2 SQIVND (reference sequence). This CDR3 contains 14 residues. The CDR3 reads CASSGLTVNTEAFF. Written as DNA, the CDR3 is TGTGCCAGTAGTGGGCTCACAGTGAACACTGAAGCTTTCTTT.

The V gene is TRBV6-6, the J gene TRBJ1-5; D uncertain. Germline V gene sequence: CDR1 MNHNY, CDR2 SVGAGI (reference sequence). V gave up 6 bases and J gave up 7 bases, with 7 bases separating them. The CDR3 extends over 11 amino acids. CDR3 in DNA: TGTGCCAGCAGCCAGACCCAGCCCCAGCATTTT. Protein product: CASSQTQPQHF.

The V and J genes are TRBV19 and TRBJ1-2; D call uncertain. Germline V gives CDR1 LNHDA, CDR2 SQIVND (reference sequence). The V end lost 3 bases, the J end lost 2 bases, and 16 bases lay between the germline ends. The CDR3 spans 16 residues. The CDR3 is CASSMGLFSLNYGYTF. In DNA, the CDR3 is TGTGCCAGTAGTATGGGTCTTTTCTCGCTCAACTATGGCTACACCTTC. Full variable domain (remainder filled in from reference TRBV19 and TRBJ1-2): DGGITQSPKYLFRKEGQNVTLSCEQNLNHDAMYWYRQDPGQGLRLIYYSQIVNDFQKGDIAEGYSVSREKKESFPLTVTSAQKNPTAFYLCASSMGLFSLNYGYTFGSGTRLTVV.

This CDR3 is CASSPGHLTEAFF. The CDR3, as DNA: TGTGCCAGCAGTCCGGGACATCTCACTGAAGCTTTCTTT. The chain combines TRBV11-2 with TRBJ1-1; TRBD1 is a possible D gene (6 bases). The V and J ends lost 6 bases and 4 bases respectively, with 12 bases between them. CDR3 length: 13 amino acids. Germline values: CDR1 SGHAT, CDR2 FQNNGV.

This clone was seen only once. V and J are TRBV5-1 and TRBJ1-1; D unclear. Trimming pared 4 bases from V and 4 bases from J, leaving 8 bases between. The CDR3 is made up of 12 amino acids. CDR1 is SGHRS, CDR2 YFSETQ, per germline. CDR3 DNA: TGCGCCAGCAGCAGGGATGTCACTGAAGCTTTCTTT. This encodes CASSRDVTEAFF.

This clone was picked up one time. This chain joins TRBV10-2 and TRBJ2-7; TRBD1 matches 10 bases. CDR1 and CDR2 (germline): WSHSY, SAAADI. J gave up 0 bases and V 10 bases, and 6 bases lay outside the gene matches. This CDR3 region has 14 residues. CDR3 amino acids: CATWDRGSSYEQYF. In DNA, the CDR3 is TGCGCCACCTGGGACAGGGGTAGCTCCTACGAGCAGTACTTC.

The chain recombines TRBV18 with TRBJ1-2; possibly TRBD1 for D (6 bases). Trimming cost V 4 bases and J 2 bases, with 17 bases left between them. The CDR3 runs 16 residues. CDR1 KGHSH and CDR2 LQKENI come from the germline V gene. CDR3 sequence reads: CASSLTGTRANYGYTF. For the CDR3, the DNA is TGTGCCAGCTCACTGACCGGGACAAGGGCCAACTATGGCTACACCTTC.

V usage is TRBV19 and J usage is TRBJ1-5; TRBD1 might be the D (5 bases). Trimming took 6 bases from V and 7 from J, leaving 22 bases between them. From germline, CDR1 is LNHDA and CDR2 SQIVND (reference sequence). CDR3 length: 16 residues. CDR3 in amino acids: CASSYPLGRGSQPQHF. Written as DNA, the CDR3 is TGTGCCAGTAGCTACCCACTGGGGCGGGGAAGCCAGCCCCAGCATTTT.

This chain connects TRBV29-1 to TRBJ1-2; 9 positions agree with TRBD1. Per the germline V gene, CDR1 is SQVTM and CDR2 is ANQGSEA. This CDR3 has 13 amino acids. V dropped 7 bases and J dropped 6; count of bases not matched to a gene: 9. CDR3 coding DNA: TGCAGCGCTGGGAGGGACAGGGTCGATGGCTACACCTTC. It specifies CSAGRDRVDGYTF.

This chain uses TRBV5-1 with TRBJ1-4; no reliable D call. This CDR3 has 13 amino acids. The V end was cut by 0 bases, the J end by 8 bases, with 8 bases between. The germline gives CDR1 SGHRS, CDR2 YFSETQ. The CDR3 DNA sequence: TGCGCCAGCAGCTTGGTTTTGGGGGAAAAACTGTTTTTT. Translation: CASSLVLGEKLFF.

V is TRBV7-2 and J is TRBJ2-2; D not resolved. V shed 5 bases and J shed 3 bases, with 10 bases lying between them. Per germline, CDR1 SGHTA and CDR2 FQGNSA. The CDR3 contains 14 residues. CDR3 loop: CASSAQFDTGELFF. The CDR3 coding sequence is TGTGCCAGCAGCGCCCAATTTGACACCGGGGAGCTGTTTTTT.

The chain has TRBV7-9 and TRBJ1-3; a possible D gene is TRBD1 (6 bases). The germline CDR1 and CDR2 sequences are SEHNR and FQNEAQ (reference sequence). This CDR3 spans 15 amino acids. The V and J ends lost 6 bases and 7 bases respectively, with 19 bases between them. DNA of the CDR3: TGTGCCAGCAGTTCGGGGGCCCTATTGGGGAACACCATATATTTT. Translated: CASSSGALLGNTIYF.

J is TRBJ1-1 and V is TRBV7-2; D is undetermined. The germline gives CDR1 SGHTA, CDR2 FQGNSA. Trimming left V 1 base short and J 7 bases short, with 10 bases between. The CDR3 is 13 residues long. The CDR3 reads CASSLVGRFEAFF. CDR3 sequence (DNA): TGTGCCAGCAGCTTAGTCGGACGATTTGAAGCTTTCTTT.

This chain's CDR3 is CASIAGRELFF. For the CDR3, the DNA is TGTGCCAGCATTGCCGGCAGGGAGCTGTTTTTT. This chain links TRBV2 with TRBJ2-2; no clear D gene. The V and J ends lost 7 bases and 9 bases respectively, with 9 bases between them. Germline CDR1 is SNHLY and CDR2 is FYNNEI. The CDR3 has 11 amino acids.

The chain employs TRBV18 and TRBJ2-1; unclear D gene. The CDR3 loop spans 13 amino acids. V was clipped by 3 bases and J by 6 bases, with 9 bases between them. The germline V gene encodes CDR1 KGHSH and CDR2 LQKENI. For the CDR3, the DNA is TGTGCCAGCTCACCCCGGACCCTCAATGAGCAGTTCTTC. The encoded protein is CASSPRTLNEQFF.

V usage is TRBV5-1 and J usage is TRBJ1-2; maybe TRBD1 (5 bases). Germline lookup yields CDR1 SGHRS and CDR2 YFSETQ. V gave up 0 bases and J gave up 4 bases, with 10 bases separating them. This CDR3 is 14 amino acids long. The CDR3 region has the DNA TGCGCCAGCAGCTTGGATGCGGGGGTCTATGGCTACACCTTC. This gives the protein CASSLDAGVYGYTF.

The V gene is TRBV7-2, the J gene TRBJ2-7; 12 positions agree with TRBD2. V trimming: 1 base; J trimming: 9 bases; junction bases outside the gene matches: 7. The CDR3 contains 15 residues. Germline-derived CDR1 and CDR2 are SGHTA and FQGNSA. CDR3 nucleotides: TGTGCCAGCAGCTTAGGGACTAGCGGGACCGGGGGGCAGTACTTC. The encoded protein is CASSLGTSGTGGQYF.

Note on this clone: A read error may account for a junction end that differs from germline. The chain carries TRBV4-3 and TRBJ1-2, with D possibly TRBD1 on 6 matching bases. The CDR3 length is 16 residues. CDR1 and CDR2 (germline): LGHNA, YSLEER. CDR3 bases: TGCGCCAGCAGCCCCGGGGGGGGGCCCTATGTTCATGGCCACACCTTC. Its protein product is CASSPGGGPYVHGHTF.

This clone was seen just once. Other DNA sequences from this sample encode an identical CDR3 as well. The rearrangement joins TRBV7-2 to TRBJ1-1; D possibly corresponds to TRBD1 (6 bases). CDR1 SGHTA and CDR2 FQGNSA come from the germline V gene. The CDR3 covers 15 residues. The ends were cut back, 2 bases at V and 1 base at J, with 11 bases in the middle. This CDR3 is CASSLSGGENTEAFF. Written as DNA, the CDR3 is TGTGCCAGCAGCTTATCGGGGGGCGAGAACACTGAAGCTTTCTTT.

The chain uses TRBV19 and TRBJ1-4; a possible D gene is TRBD1 (6 bases). The CDR3 is made up of 13 amino acids. Trimming cost V 7 bases and J 7 bases, with 13 bases left between them. Germline V gene sequence: CDR1 LNHDA, CDR2 SQIVND (reference sequence). Here the CDR3 DNA reads TGTGCCAGTAAGAGTGGGGGGGCTGAAAAACTGTTTTTT. It codes for CASKSGGAEKLFF.